The entry below gives a single T cell receptor (beta chain) sequence along with its context. Its specificity is not known. Across several immunoSEQ plates, the genomic DNA of each subset was split evenly. Assay: immunoSEQ multiplex PCR; the TCRdb copy retains only in-frame clones and omits some. In the table there are about 750,000 clones, more than 85% of which are singletons. The record originates from a study of shared clonotypes between healthy human individuals. Positive CCR7 selection of CD45RO-negative cells yielded the naive CD8 cells, and terminally differentiated effector memory CD45RA+ cells were excluded. Healthy HIV-negative adults without recent acute infections or vaccinations served as donors. Germline-derived CDR1 and CDR2 are SEHNR and FQNEAQ (reference sequence). V was trimmed by 5 bases and J by 0 bases, leaving 12 bases between them. This CDR3 has 15 residues. Findings of the study overall: Across a handful of donors, naive CD4 shared 5% to 6%, naive CD8 approximately 3.5%, memory CD4 approximately 2.5%, memory CD8 0.4%.

Sequencing was done on a sample of naive CD8+ T cells sorted from blood. This sequence was found in a man aged 30-40 years in good health. This chain joins TRBV7-9 and TRBJ2-3, with D tentatively TRBD2 (6 bases). Here the CDR3 DNA reads TGTGCCAGCAGCCCCCGACTAGGCAGCACAGATACGCAGTATTTT. This sequence encodes CASSPRLGSTDTQYF.